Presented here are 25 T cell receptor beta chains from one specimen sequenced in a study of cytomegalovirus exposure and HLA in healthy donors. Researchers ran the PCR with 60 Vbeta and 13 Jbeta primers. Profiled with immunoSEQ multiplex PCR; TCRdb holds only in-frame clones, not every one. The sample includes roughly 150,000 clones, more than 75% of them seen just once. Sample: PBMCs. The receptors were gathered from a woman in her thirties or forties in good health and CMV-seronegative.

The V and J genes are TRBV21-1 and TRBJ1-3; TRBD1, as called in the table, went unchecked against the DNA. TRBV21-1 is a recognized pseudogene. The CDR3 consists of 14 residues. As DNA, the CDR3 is TGTGCCAGCGAAGACAATTGGGACAGGAACACCATATATTTT. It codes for CASEDNWDRNTIYF.

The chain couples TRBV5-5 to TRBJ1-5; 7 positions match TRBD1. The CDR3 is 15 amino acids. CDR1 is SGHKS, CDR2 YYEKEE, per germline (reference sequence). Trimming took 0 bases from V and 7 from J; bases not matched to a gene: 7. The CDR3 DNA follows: TGTGCCAGCAGCTTGGAGGGGGCGCGGCACCAGCCCCAGCATTTT. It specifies CASSLEGARHQPQHF.

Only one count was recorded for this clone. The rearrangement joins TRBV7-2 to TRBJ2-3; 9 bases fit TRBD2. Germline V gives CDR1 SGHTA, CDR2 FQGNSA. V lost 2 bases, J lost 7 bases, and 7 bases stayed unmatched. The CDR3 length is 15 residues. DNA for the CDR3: TGTGCCAGCAGCTTAACTGGAGCGGGAGGTCATACGCAGTATTTT. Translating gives CASSLTGAGGHTQYF.

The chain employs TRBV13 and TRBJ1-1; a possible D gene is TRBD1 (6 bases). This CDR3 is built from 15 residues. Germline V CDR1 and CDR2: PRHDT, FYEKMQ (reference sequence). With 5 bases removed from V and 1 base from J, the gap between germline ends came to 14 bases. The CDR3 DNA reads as TGTGCCAGCAGCCCTGAGGACAGAAAGAACACTGAAGCTTTCTTT. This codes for CASSPEDRKNTEAFF.

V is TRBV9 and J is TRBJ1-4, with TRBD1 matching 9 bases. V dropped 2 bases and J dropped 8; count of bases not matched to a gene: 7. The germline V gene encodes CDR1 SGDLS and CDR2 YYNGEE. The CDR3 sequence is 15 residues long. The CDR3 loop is CASSVTGTGPEKLFF. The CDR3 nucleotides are TGTGCCAGCAGCGTTACCGGGACAGGGCCCGAAAAACTGTTTTTT.

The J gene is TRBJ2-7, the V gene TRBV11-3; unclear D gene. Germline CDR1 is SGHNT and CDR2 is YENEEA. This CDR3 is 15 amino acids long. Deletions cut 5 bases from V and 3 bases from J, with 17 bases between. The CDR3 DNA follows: TGTGCCAGCAGCCTGAAGTATGGGCATGGCTACGAGCAGTACTTC. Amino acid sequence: CASSLKYGHGYEQYF.

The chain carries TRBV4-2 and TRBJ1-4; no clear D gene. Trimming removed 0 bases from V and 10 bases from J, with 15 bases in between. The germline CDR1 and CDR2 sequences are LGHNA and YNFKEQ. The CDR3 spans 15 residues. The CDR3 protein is CASSQDWRVYAKLFF. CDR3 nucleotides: TGTGCCAGCAGCCAAGACTGGCGGGTGTATGCAAAACTGTTTTTT.

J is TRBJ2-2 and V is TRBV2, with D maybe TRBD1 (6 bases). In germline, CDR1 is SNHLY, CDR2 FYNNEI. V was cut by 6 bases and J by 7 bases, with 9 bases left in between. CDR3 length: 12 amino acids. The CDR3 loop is CASRQGFGELFF. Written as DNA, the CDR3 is TGTGCCAGCAGACAGGGCTTCGGGGAGCTGTTTTTT.

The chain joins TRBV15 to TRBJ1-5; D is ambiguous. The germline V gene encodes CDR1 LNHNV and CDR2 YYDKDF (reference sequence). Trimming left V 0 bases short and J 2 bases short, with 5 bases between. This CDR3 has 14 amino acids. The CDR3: CATSRDIRNQPQHF. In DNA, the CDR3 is TGTGCCACCAGCAGAGATATCCGCAATCAGCCCCAGCATTTT.

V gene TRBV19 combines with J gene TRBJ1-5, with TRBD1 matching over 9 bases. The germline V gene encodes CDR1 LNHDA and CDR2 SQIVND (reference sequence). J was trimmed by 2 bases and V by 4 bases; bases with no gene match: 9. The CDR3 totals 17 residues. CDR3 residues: CASSRITGGWGNQPQHF. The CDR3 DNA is TGTGCCAGTAGTAGGATTACAGGGGGCTGGGGCAATCAGCCCCAGCATTTT. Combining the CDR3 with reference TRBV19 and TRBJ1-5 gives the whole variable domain DGGITQSPKYLFRKEGQNVTLSCEQNLNHDAMYWYRQDPGQGLRLIYYSQIVNDFQKGDIAEGYSVSREKKESFPLTVTSAQKNPTAFYLCASSRITGGWGNQPQHFGDGTRLSIL.

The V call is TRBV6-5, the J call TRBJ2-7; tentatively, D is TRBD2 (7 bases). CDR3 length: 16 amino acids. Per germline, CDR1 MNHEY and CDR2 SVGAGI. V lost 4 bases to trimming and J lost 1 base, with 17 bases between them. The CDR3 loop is CASSSGYREGSYEQYF. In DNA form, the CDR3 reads TGTGCCAGCAGTTCGGGATACAGGGAGGGGTCCTACGAGCAGTACTTC.

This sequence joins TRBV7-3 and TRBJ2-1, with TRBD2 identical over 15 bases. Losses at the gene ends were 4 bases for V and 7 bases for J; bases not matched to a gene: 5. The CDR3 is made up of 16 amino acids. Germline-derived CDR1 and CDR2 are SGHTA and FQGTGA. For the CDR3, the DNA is TGTGCCAGCAGCTCGGGACTAGCGGGAGGAGCTAATGAGCAGTTCTTC. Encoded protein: CASSSGLAGGANEQFF.

The CDR3 is CASSVEGTEETQYF. In DNA form, the CDR3 reads TGTGCCAGCAGCGTAGAAGGGACAGAAGAGACCCAGTACTTC. The rearrangement joins TRBV9 to TRBJ2-5; 7 bases fit TRBD1. CDR3 length equals 14 residues. The V gene's germline CDR1 is SGDLS and CDR2 YYNGEE. The V gene end was trimmed by 0 bases and the J gene end by 3 bases; junction bases not matched to a gene: 2.

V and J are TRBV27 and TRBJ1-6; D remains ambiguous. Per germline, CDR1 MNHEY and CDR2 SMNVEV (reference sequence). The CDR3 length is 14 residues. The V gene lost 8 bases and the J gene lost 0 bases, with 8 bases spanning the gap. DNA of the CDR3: TGTGCCAGCCGCGGGAGCTCCTATAATTCACCCCTCCACTTT. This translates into CASRGSSYNSPLHF.

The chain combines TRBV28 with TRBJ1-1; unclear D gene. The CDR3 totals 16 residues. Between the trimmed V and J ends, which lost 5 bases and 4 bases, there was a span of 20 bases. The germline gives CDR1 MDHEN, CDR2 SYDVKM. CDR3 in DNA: TGTGCCAGCAGTCCCCCGGCGAGGGCTCTGGGCACTGAAGCTTTCTTT. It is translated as CASSPPARALGTEAFF.

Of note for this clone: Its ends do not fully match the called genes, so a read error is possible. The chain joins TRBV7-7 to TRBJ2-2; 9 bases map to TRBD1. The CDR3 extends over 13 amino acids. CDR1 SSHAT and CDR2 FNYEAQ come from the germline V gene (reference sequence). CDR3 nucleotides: TGTGCTAGCAGCGTGGACAGGGGCGGGGAGCTGTTTTTT. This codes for CASSVDRGGELFF.

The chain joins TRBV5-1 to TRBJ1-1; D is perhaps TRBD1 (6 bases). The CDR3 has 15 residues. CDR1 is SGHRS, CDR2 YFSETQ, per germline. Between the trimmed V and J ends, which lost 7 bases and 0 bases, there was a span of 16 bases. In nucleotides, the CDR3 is TGCGCCAGCTCCATGGACAGCCGTATGAACACTGAAGCTTTCTTT. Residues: CASSMDSRMNTEAFF. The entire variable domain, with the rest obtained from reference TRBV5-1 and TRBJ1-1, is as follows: KAGVTQTPRYLIKTRGQQVTLSCSPISGHRSVSWYQQTPGQGLQFLFEYFSETQRNKGNFPGRFSGRQFSNSRSEMNVSTLELGDSALYLCASSMDSRMNTEAFFGQGTRLTVV.

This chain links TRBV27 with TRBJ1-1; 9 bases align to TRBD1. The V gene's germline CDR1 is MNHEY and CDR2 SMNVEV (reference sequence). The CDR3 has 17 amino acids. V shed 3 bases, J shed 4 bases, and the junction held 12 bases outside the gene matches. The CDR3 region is CASSLVGGQGWSTEAFF. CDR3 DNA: TGTGCCAGCAGTTTGGTTGGGGGACAGGGTTGGAGCACTGAAGCTTTCTTT.

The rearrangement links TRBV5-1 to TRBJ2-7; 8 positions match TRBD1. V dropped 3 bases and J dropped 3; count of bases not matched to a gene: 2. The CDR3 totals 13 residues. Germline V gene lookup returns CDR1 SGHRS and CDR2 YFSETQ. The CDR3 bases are TGCGCCAGCAGCTCCGGACAGGGCTACGAGCAGTACTTC. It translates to CASSSGQGYEQYF.

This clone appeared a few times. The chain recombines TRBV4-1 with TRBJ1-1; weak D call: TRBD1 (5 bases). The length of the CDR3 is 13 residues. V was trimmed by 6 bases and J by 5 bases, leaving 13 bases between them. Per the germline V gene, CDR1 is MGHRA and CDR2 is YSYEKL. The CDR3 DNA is TGCGCCAGCAGGCTTACGGGGGGGACTGAAGCTTTCTTT. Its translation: CASRLTGGTEAFF.

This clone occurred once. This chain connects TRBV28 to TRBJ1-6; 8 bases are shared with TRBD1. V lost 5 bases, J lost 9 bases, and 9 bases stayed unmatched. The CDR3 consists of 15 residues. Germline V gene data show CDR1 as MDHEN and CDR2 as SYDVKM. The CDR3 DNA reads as TGTGCCAGCAGTCGACAGGGGCAACGCGGTTCACCCCTCCACTTT. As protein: CASSRQGQRGSPLHF.

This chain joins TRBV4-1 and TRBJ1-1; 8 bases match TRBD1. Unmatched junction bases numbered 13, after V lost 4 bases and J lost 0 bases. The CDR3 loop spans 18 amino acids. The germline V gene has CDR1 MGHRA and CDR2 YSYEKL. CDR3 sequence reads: CASSRRQGRNVVNTEAFF. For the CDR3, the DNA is TGCGCCAGCAGCCGCAGACAGGGGCGGAATGTGGTGAACACTGAAGCTTTCTTT.

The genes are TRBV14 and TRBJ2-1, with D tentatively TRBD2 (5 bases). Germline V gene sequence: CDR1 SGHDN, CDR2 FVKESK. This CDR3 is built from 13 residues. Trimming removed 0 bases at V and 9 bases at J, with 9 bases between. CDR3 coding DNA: TGTGCCAGCAGCCAAGAACTCGGGGTTGAGCAGTTCTTC. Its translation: CASSQELGVEQFF.

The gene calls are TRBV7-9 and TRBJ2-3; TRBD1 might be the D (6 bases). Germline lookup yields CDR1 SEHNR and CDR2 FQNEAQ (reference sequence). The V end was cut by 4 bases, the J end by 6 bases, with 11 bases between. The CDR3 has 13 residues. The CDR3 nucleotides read TGTGCCAGCAGCTACAGAAGGGGGGATACGCAGTATTTT. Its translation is CASSYRRGDTQYF.

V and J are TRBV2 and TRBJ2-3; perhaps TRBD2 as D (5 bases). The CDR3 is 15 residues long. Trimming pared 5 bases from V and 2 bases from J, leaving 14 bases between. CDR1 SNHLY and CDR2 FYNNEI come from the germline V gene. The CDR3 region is CASSPTRAYTDTQYF. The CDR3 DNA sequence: TGTGCCAGCAGTCCCACTAGGGCTTACACAGATACGCAGTATTTT.